Below, one T cell receptor beta chain is given with its context. The antigen it binds to is not known. Base quality data are lacking; no much larger clone is found one base away. Library preparation used the immunoSEQ multiplex PCR assay. For the multiplex PCR, a mixture combining 60 forward primers for TCR Vbeta segments and 13 reverse primers for TCR Jbeta segments was used. The CDR3 region of rearranged TCR beta genes was amplified from genomic DNA by a multiplex PCR assay. Amplified TCR beta libraries were sequenced as 87-base-pair reads on the Illumina HiSeq System. Concerning the study's data processing: Across the 600 to 700 repertoires, a later analysis counted roughly 84 million unique TCR beta chains, 9.5 million to 13 million of which were shared by at least two donors. Raw reads were error-corrected and collapsed into unique sequences with a nearest-neighbor algorithm that merged closely related sequences to remove PCR and sequencing errors. Alignment of CDR3 sequences to IMGT reference sequences was used to assign V, D and J gene segments. Each retained sequence needed at least a six-nucleotide match to both a V gene segment and a J gene segment. Rearrangements were called productive when the CDR3 lacked stop codons and stayed in frame with V and J; all others were non-productive. CDR3 was defined according to IMGT convention as the region running from the second conserved V-encoded cysteine to the conserved J-encoded phenylalanine. Sequences without an unambiguous match to a single V gene segment were excluded from the earlier analysis of a few hundred of the donors. An earlier analysis of 587 of the donors called V segments functional above 56.7% productive rearrangements and segregating when the between-donor standard deviation exceeded 5%. A statistical classification framework was built to diagnose cytomegalovirus status from the catalog of TCR beta chain sequences. In a later analysis, V and J genes were assigned by comparing TCR nucleotide sequences against IMGT/GENE-DB human TR gene sequences. The TCRdist pipeline was used in a later analysis to assign CDR3 sequences and most-parsimonious VDJ recombination scenarios. A later analysis defined each TCR beta chain by its CDR3 amino acid sequence plus V-gene family, and excluded reads lacking a unique V-gene family. A later analysis removed several hundred highly shared, low-generation-probability nucleotide sequences to deal with suspected cross-contamination and a sequencing artifact. For each public chain, a later analysis derived a clonal expansion index from normalized ranks of inferred template counts within each repertoire. A later analysis computed generation probabilities with a VDJ recombination model fitted to out-of-frame rearrangements, and checked the results against IGoR. In a later analysis, hypergeometric tests were used to score TCR-TCR, TCR-HLA and TCR-CMV co-occurrence, with a repertoire-size bias correction applied to TCR pairs. To estimate false discovery rates, a later analysis permuted the HLA or CMV assignments 20 times. A later analysis grouped co-occurring TCRs with DBSCAN, adding TCRdist sequence similarity when clustering within HLA-allele-positive subsets. Repertoires with fewer than 30,000 or more than 120,000 public chains, plus five repertoires with anomalous nucleotide sharing, were excluded from co-occurrence clustering. TCRdb holds this immuneACCESS table with in-frame rearrangements only. Some clones are missing; in checked studies, unresolved V genes explain under half, and the rest has no known cause. V, J and clone size derive from that table, while D and trimming were established from the DNA sequence. In all, the sample holds 150,000 to 200,000 clones, and more than 70% of those were seen once. The biggest ten clones account for approximately 1.5% of the sample.

This entry comes from a study of cytomegalovirus exposure and HLA in healthy donors (dated by TCRdb to about 2017). About the full investigation: An earlier analysis of 587 of the donors reported roughly 300 Gb of sequence data and 90 million to 120 million unique TCR beta sequences obtained from some 170 million T cells. An early release covering roughly 640 HLA-typed donors comprised approximately 300 gigabases of sequencing data and approximately 80 million unique TCR sequences. Of the approximately 370 genotyped donors, 65% to 90% were placed in the genetic ancestry cluster associated with self-reported Caucasian donors. The study was designed to test whether signatures of past pathogen exposure could be identified by cataloging public T cell receptors. The study used immunosequencing to profile the T cell repertoires of 666 subjects and linked those repertoires to cytomegalovirus serostatus. A separate validation cohort of roughly 110 different subjects was used in addition to the roughly 670-subject first cohort. High-throughput TCR immunosequencing, statistical association of individual TCRs with disease status, and machine learning were combined to predict cytomegalovirus infection status. To study patterns of TCR occurrence, a later analysis re-analyzed previously published TCR beta repertoires from around 670 donors and added high-resolution HLA genotyping. In the later analysis, no new phenotypic data were used to find candidate immune exposures; instead, reliance was placed on TCR beta sequences and their occurrence across donors. An earlier analysis of 500 to 750 of the donors applied high-throughput TCR beta sequencing to assess whether each TCR beta V gene segment acted as functional or pseudogenic. Donor age, sex, ethnicity and CMV serostatus were compiled together with the repertoire data. Genome-wide SNP genotypes for about 60% of the 666 donors were used in a later genetic analysis, which treated that subset as a discovery cohort. Every repertoire in the discovery cohort had been generated on one and the same sequencing platform. Both class I and class II loci were covered by HLA typing, at four-digit resolution. The number of donors typed differed by locus, with about 629-630 for A, B, C, DRB1 and DQB1, approximately 500 for DQA1, over 600 for DPA1, and some 440 for DPB1. Several DR-DQ haplotypes were treated as single units for association and clustering because of strong linkage in the cohort. Among 398 genotyped donors of the cohort, an average of about 240,000 unique TCR beta nucleotide sequences were sequenced per donor, roughly 20% of them non-productive. Broader findings and caveats from the paper: According to the authors, the approach could potentially be generalized to other disease states and immunological phenotypes. Sequencing depth was assumed to be roughly uniform across donors in the presence/absence analyses, though that assumption may not hold. A later analysis found that TCR association rates varied across HLA loci, with DRB1 alleles showing the most associated TCRs and HLA-C alleles the fewest. In the study, roughly 160 TCR beta chains were listed as associated with cytomegalovirus. At a false discovery rate of 0.05, a later analysis linked about 17,000 TCR beta sequences to specific HLA alleles. The 87-base-pair reads could not distinguish some IMGT-functional V segments, including TRBV6-2 and TRBV6-3, so those segments were excluded. A further reported finding was that TCR beta sequences accurately predicted the HLA-A and HLA-B alleles for most subjects in the first cohort. Because HLA typing was unavailable for some donors at each locus, only the typed subset was used in association tests. Compared with equally common non-associated chains, HLA-associated TCR beta chains in a later analysis were more clonally expanded and had lower generation probabilities. A cluster of highly shared sequence variants was judged likely to be a technical artifact of the sequencing pipeline. Because counts were too low, roughly 16 rarely observed V segments, including chromosome 9 orphons, were left out of the earlier analysis of several hundred of the donors. V-gene and J-gene trimming of TCR beta chains was associated with a missense DCLRE1C variant in a later genetic analysis, and the association was replicated in an independent cohort. A few of the identified cytomegalovirus-associated TCR beta chains were confirmed in vitro to be specific for cytomegalovirus antigens. The cohort was sequenced for TCR beta chains only, and without alpha or paired-chain data the features that could be detected were limited. Linkage disequilibrium might explain the correlated functional status among segregating V segments, but an unknown experimental factor could not be ruled out. The only immune exposure information available for the cohort was CMV serostatus. Most CMV-associated TCR beta chains appeared to be HLA-restricted in a later analysis, and the HLA associations seemed to be driven largely by CMV exposure. When HLA alleles, especially DR and DQ, strongly co-occurred, TCR associations were difficult to assign to individual alleles. The classifier was reported to diagnose cytomegalovirus status with high specificity and sensitivity in both the original and validation cohorts. Broadly in line with IMGT annotations, most TCR beta V segments showed up in productive rearrangements about 90% or about 30% of the time in an earlier analysis of 450 to 750 of the donors. A later genetic analysis reported fewer N-insertions in productive TCRs among donors in an Asian-associated ancestry cluster than the roughly 700-donor mean. According to a later analysis, parvovirus B19, influenza, CMV and Epstein-Barr virus appeared linked to several top co-occurrence clusters. While some public TCRs were present in many individuals, most TCR sequences turned up only very rarely across donors.

In total, roughly 710 healthy bone marrow donors made up the cohort. At the time of sampling, every cohort member was nominally healthy, though immune exposures that went unrecorded were likely present. The donor was CMV seronegative and was included in the group of 352 seronegative cohort members. Each donor provided a peripheral blood sample, and peripheral blood mononuclear cells were used for TCR beta sequencing. Genomic DNA extraction from the blood cell samples was performed with the Qiagen DNeasy Blood Extraction Kit. The germline V gene gives CDR1 as MRHNA and CDR2 as SNTAGT. From its cysteine to its phenylalanine, the CDR3 spans 15 amino acids. This entry keeps only the CDR3 DNA: 45 bases, framed from base 1. V is clipped by 5 bases and J by 1 base, and the sequence between their germline boundaries is 9 bases long.

This TCR was sampled from a male donor in good health and CMV-seronegative. Sequenced material: PBMCs. Recombination linked TRBV6-4 to TRBJ2-6; D gene: possibly TRBD2, on 5 matching bases. The DNA sequence is TGTGCCAGCAGTTTAGAGGGTTCTGGGGCCAACGTCCTGACTTTC. The resulting protein is CASSLEGSGANVLTF.